This T cell receptor beta chain was sequenced in a study of immune cell composition in non-small cell lung cancer (dated by TCRdb to 2016 to 2017). For the wider study: Histologic subtype, mainly lung adenocarcinoma or squamous cell carcinoma, was assigned on the basis of H&E together with p63, CK5, Napsin A and TTF-1 immunohistochemistry. TCR-beta sequencing from Adaptive Biotechnologies was done on a few dozen paired sets of NSCLC tumour and non-adjacent lung specimens and on just over 25 tumour-only specimens. For supplementary cohort #1, made up of around ten lung adenocarcinoma cases, paired tumour/lung TCR-beta sequencing was done and TIL populations were generated so that tumour reactivity could be assessed. A few tumour specimens with TCR-beta data were rare histological subtypes and were excluded from the subtype comparisons.

This clone was picked up a small number of times. The specificity of this receptor is unknown. There are no base qualities to consult, and no much larger clone falls within one base. From its cysteine to its phenylalanine, the CDR3 spans 15 amino acids. Just CDR3 DNA is preserved here, 45 bases in frame from base 1. Per the germline V gene, SNHLY is the CDR1 and FYNNEI is the CDR2. Between the V and J ends, shortened by 5 bases and 8 bases respectively, the junction contains 20 bases. Summary of the overall study and its limitations: Nearly half of NSCLC cases had tumour-associated clones >0.5%, found in 25% to 35% of adenocarcinomas compared with about 82% of squamous carcinomas. The reactivity cohort included only approximately 11 cases, and whether tumour-reactive clones share sequences with the dominant in vivo tumour-associated clones was not shown. Smoking pack-years did not significantly correlate with tumour TCR-beta clonality. Across 10 adenocarcinoma cases, TIL tumour reactivity correlated strongly with maximal tumour-associated clone frequency but not with overall clonality.

A two-step multiplex PCR was used to amplify TCR-beta CDR3 regions from genomic DNA, and Illumina-compatible adaptors were added in the second step. TCR-beta immunosequencing was carried out on an Illumina platform through the commercial immunoSEQ service. As for the original processing: Repertoires were summarised by productive clonality and by Top 10 Clones, defined as the percentage of T-cell templates derived from the ten most frequent sequences. Values for productive clonality spanned 0 to 1, where a value of 1 indicated a monoclonal population. Sequences comprising at least 0.1% of tumour T-cell templates but absent from matched non-adjacent lung were defined as tumour-associated clones and were identified via log10 scatter plots. Student's t-tests were used for two-group comparisons, ANOVA for comparisons across stages, and linear regression for relationships, with analyses done in GraphPad Prism7 and R. TCRdb carries this immuneACCESS record with in-frame sequences only. Its versions omit some clonotypes, under half of them owing to an unresolved V gene in the studies checked, with the rest unexplained. V and J calls and clone size are those listed in that table; D and trimming were worked out from the DNA. The sample contains around 9,000 clones, 70% to 80% of them found a single time. The ten largest make up roughly 12% of the sample.

Normal lung samples came from the same patient and were non-adjacent lung tissue collected as far from the tumour as possible, with a minimum distance of 3 cm. Frozen aliquots of unsorted single-cell suspensions were used for genomic DNA extraction with the QIAamp DNA kit. Tissues were received within 2 hours of resection and were immediately processed into single-cell suspensions. Tissue was broken up mechanically, digested enzymatically with DNase I, collagenase I and hyaluronidase for approximately 31 minutes at 37 degrees C, and then filtered and RBC-lysed. The receptor comes from a human donor with non-small cell lung cancer. Sample: non-adjacent lung tissue. The V and J genes are TRBV2 and TRBJ2-3, with no reliable assignment of the D segment. CDR3 protein: CASSSVAVRGGTQYF. The nucleotide sequence is TGTGCCAGCAGTAGTGTGGCGGTCCGTGGTGGTACGCAGTATTTT.